This T cell receptor beta chain was recovered during a study of blood T cell repertoires in COVID-19. Overall study context: COVID-19 samples from acute and convalescent phases originated in the United States, Italy and Spain. The cDNA or gDNA used as material had been derived from T cells, B-cell-depleted T cells, or PBMCs.

Authors' processing steps: For nucleated cells, counts were estimated from reference gene primer amplification. The data were produced by immunoSEQ multiplex PCR, yet TCRdb's version contains in-frame clones alone and is incomplete. The DNA was the basis for D and trimming; V, J and clone size are from that table. The table lists 200,000 to 250,000 clones, about 80% of them singletons. Germline V gene data show CDR1 as KGHSH and CDR2 as LQKENI. V lost 6 bases, J lost 7 bases, and 22 bases lay in between. This CDR3 is 16 amino acids long. J is TRBJ2-1 and V is TRBV18, with D possibly being TRBD2 (6 bases). This clonotype originated in a woman younger than 45 who had recovered from COVID-19. The sequenced sample consisted of peripheral blood. CDR3: CASSEGSGLTVNEQFF. The CDR3 nucleotides read TGTGCCAGCTCCGAAGGTTCCGGACTAACCGTAAATGAGCAGTTCTTC.